The entry below describes one T cell receptor (beta chain). A read error may produce the germline difference seen at one junction end. Other nucleotide sequences from this sample produce the same CDR3. This CDR3 is built from 13 residues. CDR1 and CDR2 (germline): MNHNS, SASEGT. The protocol was immunoSEQ multiplex PCR, while the TCRdb copy is restricted to in-frame clones and leaves out a portion. The sample consists of some 270,000 clones, 70% to 90% of them appearing once. This sample stems from a study of blood T cell repertoires in COVID-19. Turning to the study itself: From the United States, Italy and Spain came samples of acute and convalescent COVID-19.

Participants reported their clinical history, and cohort assignment relied on those reports. Two negative PCRs, clearance, or symptom resolution had been documented for recovered Cohort 3 donors. Sequencing was done on a sample of PBMCs or T cells enriched from blood (not recorded which). The chain recombines TRBV6-1 with TRBJ1-1; 8 bases are a match to TRBD1. The sequence was obtained from a woman in her twenties or thirties who had recovered from COVID-19. CDR3 protein: CASSDRGHTEAFF. In DNA form, the CDR3 reads TGTGCCAGCAGTGACAGGGGGCACACTGAGGCTTTCTTT.